The subject of this entry is one TCR beta chain. The antigen is not known. These data come from a study of CD8 T cells in ankylosing spondylitis. Study findings and constraints: Reports say disease-linked clones showed up significantly more in matched ankylosing spondylitis synovial fluid. In ankylosing spondylitis blood, a motif of roughly 8 highly homologous TCR beta variants appeared characteristic.

The germline V gene encodes CDR1 SGHTA and CDR2 FQGNSA. V gave up 6 bases and J gave up 5 bases; unmatched junction bases: 5. This CDR3 spans 13 amino acids. MiXCR, run by TCRdb on the 5' RACE reads, gives a single entry per CDR3 protein. The sample has over 700,000 distinct CDR3 sequences, around 17% seen once. This sequence was found in a male donor with ankylosing spondylitis. Sequenced material: blood, either unsorted or a sorted T cell fraction (not recorded which). This rearrangement joins TRBV7-2 to TRBJ2-5, with 8 bases matching TRBD2. CDR3 amino acids: CASRRTSGETQYF. CDR3 DNA: TGTGCCAGCAGACGTACTAGCGGCGAGACCCAGTACTTC.